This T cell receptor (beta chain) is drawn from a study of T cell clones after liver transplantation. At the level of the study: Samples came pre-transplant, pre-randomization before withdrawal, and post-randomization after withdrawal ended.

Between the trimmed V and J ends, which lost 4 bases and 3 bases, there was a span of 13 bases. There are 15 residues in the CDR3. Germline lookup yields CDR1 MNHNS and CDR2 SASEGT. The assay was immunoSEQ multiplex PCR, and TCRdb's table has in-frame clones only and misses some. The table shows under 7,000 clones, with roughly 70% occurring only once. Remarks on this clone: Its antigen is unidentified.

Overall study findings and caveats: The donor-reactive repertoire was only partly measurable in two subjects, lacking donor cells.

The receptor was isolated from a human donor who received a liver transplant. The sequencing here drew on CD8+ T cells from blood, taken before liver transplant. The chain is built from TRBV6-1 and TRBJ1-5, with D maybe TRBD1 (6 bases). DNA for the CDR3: TGTGCCAGCAGTGGCTCCCAGGGGACCAATCAGCCCCAGCATTTT. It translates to CASSGSQGTNQPQHF.